Below, 21 T cell receptor beta chains from the same sample are listed, as sequenced in a study. MiXCR, applied by TCRdb to the RT-PCR reads, yields one record per CDR3 protein. The sample includes almost 700,000 distinct CDR3 sequences, 12% to 15% of them seen just once. Specimen: memory CD4+ T cells from blood. The receptors were gathered from a female donor in good health, serving as a healthy control.

This clonotype was seen more than once but under ten times. The chain combines TRBV25-1 with TRBJ1-6; 8 positions match TRBD1. J gave up 7 bases and V 6 bases, and 5 bases lay outside the gene matches. This CDR3 contains 14 residues. The germline gives CDR1 MGHDK, CDR2 SYGVNS. The CDR3 protein is CASRGQVSNSPLHF. In DNA form, the CDR3 reads TGTGCCAGCAGGGGACAGGTCTCGAATTCACCCCTCCACTTT.

The chain is built from TRBV5-1 and TRBJ2-3; 12 bases line up with TRBD2. V dropped 5 bases and J dropped 4; count of bases not matched to a gene: 5. The length of the CDR3 is 15 residues. Germline V lookup: CDR1 SGHRS, CDR2 YFSETQ. The CDR3 nucleotides are TGCGCCAGCAGTAGACTAGCGGGAGAGTCAGATACGCAGTATTTT. It specifies CASSRLAGESDTQYF.

There are many counts of this clonotype. The V gene is TRBV5-6, the J gene TRBJ2-7; no clear D gene. Germline V gene lookup returns CDR1 SGHDT and CDR2 YYEEEE. Trimming left V 1 base short and J 7 bases short, with 6 bases between. The CDR3 has 11 amino acids. The CDR3 bases are TGTGCCAGCAGCTTGACGTTAGAGCAGTACTTC. It specifies CASSLTLEQYF. Full variable domain (rest looked up from reference TRBV5-6 and TRBJ2-7): DAGVTQSPTHLIKTRGQQVTLRCSPKSGHDTVSWYQQALGQGPQFIFQYYEEEERQRGNFPDRFSGHQFPNYSSELNVNALLLGDSALYLCASSLTLEQYFGPGTRLTVT.

This clonotype was counted a few times. The J gene is TRBJ1-1, the V gene TRBV27; 10 nucleotides line up with TRBD1. In germline, CDR1 is MNHEY, CDR2 SMNVEV (reference sequence). The V and J ends lost 5 bases and 9 bases, in that order; junction bases with no gene match: 6. The CDR3 sequence is 13 residues long. The CDR3 loop reads CASSLEGQGKAFF. CDR3 bases: TGTGCCAGCAGTCTAGAGGGACAGGGGAAAGCTTTCTTT.

This clonotype occurred a few times. The rearrangement uses TRBV7-2 and TRBJ2-7, with D perhaps matching TRBD1 (5 bases). Germline V gene sequence: CDR1 SGHTA, CDR2 FQGNSA. V was clipped by 7 bases and J by 3 bases, with 13 bases between them. The CDR3 extends over 13 amino acids. The CDR3 bases are TGTGCCAGCACCAAAGACAGATACTACGAGCAGTACTTC. Translated, it gives CASTKDRYYEQYF.

In regard to this clonotype: A much larger clonotype is one base distant, so this may be a read error. The rearrangement uses TRBV6-5 and TRBJ2-1, with 10 positions matching TRBD2. The V gene end was trimmed by 2 bases and the J gene end by 9 bases; junction bases not matched to a gene: 13. This CDR3 region has 17 residues. Germline V gene lookup returns CDR1 MNHEY and CDR2 SVGAGI. The CDR3 loop is CASSYQRPSSGSSEQFF. DNA of the CDR3: TGTGCCAGCAGTTACCAGCGCCCGTCTAGCGGGAGCAGTGAGCAGTTCTTC.

This clonotype has just a few counts. The chain employs TRBV12-3 or TRBV12-4 and TRBJ1-2; TRBD1 matches at 7 bases. The CDR3 spans 13 residues. J lost 3 bases, V lost 5 bases, and 3 bases had no gene match. The CDR3 nucleotides are TGTGCCAGCAGTGTACAGGGGCACTATGGCTACACCTTC. Translated: CASSVQGHYGYTF.

The chain uses TRBV13 and TRBJ1-1; D unclear. The CDR3 runs to 13 residues. Germline V gives CDR1 PRHDT, CDR2 FYEKMQ (reference sequence). V lost 7 bases and J lost 4, with 13 bases in between. This CDR3 reads CASTVVSSTEAFF. CDR3 DNA sequence: TGTGCCAGCACCGTCGTTAGTTCCACTGAAGCTTTCTTT.

The J gene is TRBJ2-5, the V gene TRBV2; 10 bases agree with TRBD2. Germline values: CDR1 SNHLY, CDR2 FYNNEI. V gave up 10 bases and J gave up 3 bases; unmatched junction bases: 11. CDR3 length equals 15 residues. CDR3 DNA: TGTGCCACATCCAGTACTAGCGGGACAGAAGAGACCCAGTACTTC. Its translation is CATSSTSGTEETQYF.

This clonotype has a handful of counts. The CDR3 DNA follows: TGCAGTGCTAGACATCCCGGATCTCCAGGGAGTAGCTCCTACAATGAGCAGTTCTTC. Translating it yields CSARHPGSPGSSSYNEQFF. The chain has TRBV20-1 and TRBJ2-1; the D gene could be TRBD1 or TRBD2 (5 bases each). The CDR3 is made up of 19 amino acids. Trimming shortened V by 2 bases and J by 0 bases, and 23 bases separated the two germline ends. CDR1 is DFQATT, CDR2 SNEGSKA, per germline (reference sequence).

V usage is TRBV5-4 and J usage is TRBJ1-1; the match to TRBD1 covers 7 bases. V gave up 4 bases and J gave up 4 bases; unmatched junction bases: 4. The CDR3 runs to 13 residues. Germline V gene data show CDR1 as SGHNT and CDR2 as YYREEE (reference sequence). The CDR3 sequence is CASSGGTVTEAFF. In DNA form, the CDR3 reads TGTGCCAGCAGCGGCGGGACAGTCACTGAAGCTTTCTTT.

The chain combines TRBV10-3 with TRBJ2-7, with TRBD1 as a possible D gene (6 bases). Trimming removed 6 bases at V and 7 bases at J, with 19 bases between. Germline-derived CDR1 and CDR2 are ENHRY and SYGVKD. CDR3 size: 14 residues. In DNA form, the CDR3 reads TGTGCCATCAGACCTACACAGGGAGCTCGTGAGCAGTACTTC. Translated, it gives CAIRPTQGAREQYF.

In its sample, this clonotype was seen many times. V is TRBV6-2 or TRBV6-3 and J is TRBJ1-6, with a weak D call TRBD1 (5 bases). Germline V gene data show CDR1 as MNHEY and CDR2 as SVGEGT. Trimming shortened V by 6 bases and J by 8 bases, and 11 bases separated the two germline ends. This CDR3 comprises 13 residues. In DNA, the CDR3 is TGTGCCAGCAGGGAAATACAGGATTCACCCCTCCACTTT. Translation: CASREIQDSPLHF.

V gene TRBV7-2 combines with J gene TRBJ2-4, with TRBD2 as a possible D gene (6 bases). Germline lookup yields CDR1 SGHTA and CDR2 FQGNSA. The CDR3 covers 19 residues. V lost 5 bases, J lost 0 bases, and 23 bases lay in between. CDR3 sequence (DNA): TGTGCCAGCAGCCTCGCCGGGACTGAGTTTCTATCAGCCAAAAACATTCAGTACTTC. Translation: CASSLAGTEFLSAKNIQYF.

This clonotype was seen ten or more times. This chain joins TRBV7-2 and TRBJ2-7; no clear D. Between the trimmed V and J ends, which lost 1 base and 1 base, there was a span of 8 bases. The germline V gene encodes CDR1 SGHTA and CDR2 FQGNSA. This CDR3 is 14 amino acids long. DNA of the CDR3: TGTGCCAGCAGCTTAGGGGTTCGGTCCTACGAGCAGTACTTC. Translation gives CASSLGVRSYEQYF.

The gene calls are TRBV5-1 and TRBJ2-7, with TRBD1 identical over 9 bases. The germline CDR1 and CDR2 sequences are SGHRS and YFSETQ. With 1 base clipped from V and 5 bases from J, the junction kept 10 bases outside the gene matches. This CDR3 spans 16 amino acids. CDR3: CASSLQPGQGFNEQYF. CDR3 sequence (DNA): TGCGCCAGCAGCTTGCAGCCCGGACAGGGGTTCAACGAGCAGTACTTC.

This clonotype was counted many times. This sequence joins TRBV20-1 and TRBJ2-3; 9 bases agree with TRBD1. Germline V gene lookup returns CDR1 DFQATT and CDR2 SNEGSKA (reference sequence). CDR3 length equals 15 residues. V was clipped by 3 bases and J by 1 base; unmatched bases: 5. The CDR3 DNA reads TGCAGTGCTAGTCCCCGGGACAGGGGCACAGATACGCAGTATTTT. As protein: CSASPRDRGTDTQYF.

This clonotype has ten or more counts. The chain carries TRBV5-4 and TRBJ2-7; TRBD2 agrees at 10 bases. Germline values: CDR1 SGHNT, CDR2 YYREEE (reference sequence). Trimming cost V 4 bases and J 4 bases; bases outside gene matches: 5. The CDR3 has 14 residues. The CDR3 is CASSRGLADYEQYF. CDR3 coding DNA: TGTGCCAGCAGCAGAGGACTAGCGGATTACGAGCAGTACTTC.

This clonotype was seen at least ten times. The chain carries TRBV7-2 and TRBJ2-3, with D uncertain. The germline V and J ends were trimmed by 5 bases and 6 bases, with 21 bases remaining between them. Germline V gene lookup returns CDR1 SGHTA and CDR2 FQGNSA. CDR3 length: 16 residues. For the CDR3, the DNA is TGTGCCAGCAGCCTCGGATCAACTGGCCCCACGGATACGCAGTATTTT. Protein sequence: CASSLGSTGPTDTQYF.

Many counts were recorded for this clonotype. The chain joins TRBV5-4 to TRBJ2-7, with D perhaps matching TRBD2 (6 bases). The CDR3 has 14 amino acids. Germline V lookup: CDR1 SGHNT, CDR2 YYREEE (reference sequence). V dropped 1 base and J dropped 5 bases, with 13 bases sitting between them. CDR3 nucleotide sequence: TGTGCCAGCAGCTTGTCGGGGGTAGGAGACGAGCAGTACTTC. Residues: CASSLSGVGDEQYF.

The chain combines TRBV5-1 with TRBJ1-3; the D is unclear. V was cut by 4 bases and J by 0 bases, with 11 bases left in between. Looked up from germline, CDR1 is SGHRS and CDR2 is YFSETQ. The CDR3 has 15 residues. Here the CDR3 reads CASSPAESSGNTIYF. The CDR3 DNA follows: TGCGCCAGCAGCCCCGCGGAGAGCTCTGGAAACACCATATATTTT.